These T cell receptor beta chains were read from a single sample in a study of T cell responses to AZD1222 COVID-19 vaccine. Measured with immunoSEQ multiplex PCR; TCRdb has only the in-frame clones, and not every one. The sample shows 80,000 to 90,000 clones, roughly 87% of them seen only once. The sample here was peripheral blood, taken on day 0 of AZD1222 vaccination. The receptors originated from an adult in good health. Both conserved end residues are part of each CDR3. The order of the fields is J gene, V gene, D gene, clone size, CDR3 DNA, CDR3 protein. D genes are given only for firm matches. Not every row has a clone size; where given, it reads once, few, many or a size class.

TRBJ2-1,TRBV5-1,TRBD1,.,TGCGCCAGCAGCTTGGCGGACAGGGCTTACAATGAGCAGTTCTTC,CASSLADRAYNEQFF
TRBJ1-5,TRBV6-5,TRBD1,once,TGTGCCAGCAGCCAGGGACAGGCTCGCAATCAGCCCCAGCATTTT,CASSQGQARNQPQHF
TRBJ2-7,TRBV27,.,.,TGTGCCAGCAGTTCATCCTACGAGCAGTACTTC,CASSSSYEQYF
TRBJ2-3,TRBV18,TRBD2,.,TGTGCCAGCTCACTAGCGGGAGCTAGCACAGATACGCAGTATTTT,CASSLAGASTDTQYF
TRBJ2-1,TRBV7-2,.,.,TGTGCCAGCAGCTTCGTGCGGTACAATGAGCAGTTCTTC,CASSFVRYNEQFF
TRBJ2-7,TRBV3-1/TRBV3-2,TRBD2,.,TGTGCCAGCAGCCCTAGCGGGGGGGCCAGGGAGCAGTACTTC,CASSPSGGAREQYF
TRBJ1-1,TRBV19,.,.,TGTGCCAGTAGCCAACTCCCCCCCCGCAACACTGAAGCTTTCTTT,CASSQLPPRNTEAFF
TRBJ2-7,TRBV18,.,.,TGTGCCAGCTCACCGGCTGACGGGTTCGAGCAGTACTTC,CASSPADGFEQYF
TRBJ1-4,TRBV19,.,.,TGTGCCAGTAGTATACGGGGTGAGGGGGAAAATGAAAAACTGTTTTTT,CASSIRGEGENEKLFF
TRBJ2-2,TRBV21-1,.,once,TGTGCCAGCGGCACAGGTTGGGCCGGGGAGCTGTTTTTT,CASGTGWAGELFF
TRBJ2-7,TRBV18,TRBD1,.,TGTGCCAGCTCACCACTGGAGGGACAGGTGAACTACGAGCAGTACTTC,CASSPLEGQVNYEQYF
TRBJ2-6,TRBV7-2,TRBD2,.,TGTGCCAGCTACTTAGGGGGAGTAGCGGGAGCTAGCGGGGCCAACGTCCTGACTTTC,CASYLGGVAGASGANVLTF
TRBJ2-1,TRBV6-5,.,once,TGTGCCAGCAGTTCCGAGGACGGTACCGATGAGCAGTTCTTC,CASSSEDGTDEQFF
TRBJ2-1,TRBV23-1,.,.,TGCGCCAGCAGTCATTCCCCCCGGCGGGTTCGGTACAATGAGCAGTTCTTC,CASSHSPRRVRYNEQFF
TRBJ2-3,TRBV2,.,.,TGTGCCAGCAGTGGGGTTCTGGGGCCGCACACAGATACGCAGTATTTT,CASSGVLGPHTDTQYF
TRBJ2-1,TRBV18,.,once,TGTGCCAGCTCACCGCCAAGTCGCCCTCTCTACAATGAGCAGTTCTTC,CASSPPSRPLYNEQFF
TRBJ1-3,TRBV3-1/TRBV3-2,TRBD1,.,TGTGCCAGCAGCCAGGGGACAGACCCTGGAAACACCATATATTTT,CASSQGTDPGNTIYF
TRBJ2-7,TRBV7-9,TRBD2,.,TGTGCCAGCAGCTCAACCAGGACTAGCGGGGGGAGGTCCTACGAGCAGTACTTC,CASSSTRTSGGRSYEQYF
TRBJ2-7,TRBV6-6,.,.,TGTGCCAGCGGAGGAGCACTGGGGTACGAGCAGTACTTC,CASGGALGYEQYF
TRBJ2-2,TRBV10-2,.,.,TGCGCCAGCAGTGAGGCCACTAGCCGTGGCGGGGAGCTGTTTTTT,CASSEATSRGGELFF
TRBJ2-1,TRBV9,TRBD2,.,TGTGCCAGCAGCGTAGTTAGCGGGGGTGGCAATGAGCAGTTCTTC,CASSVVSGGGNEQFF
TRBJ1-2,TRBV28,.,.,TGTGCCAGCAGTTTGGTACAGGGATTGGATGGCTACACCTTC,CASSLVQGLDGYTF
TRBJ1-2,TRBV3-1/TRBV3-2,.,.,TGTGCCAGCAGCCAAGATTTAGCGGGGGCGCGGGGCTACACCTTC,CASSQDLAGARGYTF
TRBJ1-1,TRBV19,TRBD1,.,TGTGCCAGTAGCCCTACAGGGGAAGGGACTGAAGCTTTCTTT,CASSPTGEGTEAFF
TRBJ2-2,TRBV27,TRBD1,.,TGTGCCAGCAGTTTGGGACAGGGGGCTGCGAACACCGGGGAGCTGTTTTTT,CASSLGQGAANTGELFF
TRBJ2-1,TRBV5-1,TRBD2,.,TGCGCCAGCAGTCGCCCGGGACTAGCAGCTGACAATGAGCAGTTCTTC,CASSRPGLAADNEQFF
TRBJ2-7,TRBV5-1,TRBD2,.,TGCGCCAGCAGCTTGGCGGCTAGCGGGGCCTACGAGCAGTACTTC,CASSLAASGAYEQYF
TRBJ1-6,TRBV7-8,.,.,TGTGCCAGCAGCCGAGAGAGTGAGGTTGTTTCACCCCTCCACTTT,CASSRESEVVSPLHF
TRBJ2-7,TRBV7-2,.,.,TGTGCCAGCAGCCATAGTGCGGATACCTACGAGCAGTACTTC,CASSHSADTYEQYF
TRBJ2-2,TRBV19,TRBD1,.,TGTGCCAGTAGTGCCCAGGGACAGGCGAACACCGGGGAGCTGTTTTTT,CASSAQGQANTGELFF
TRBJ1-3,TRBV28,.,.,TGTGCCAGCAGATCCTCAAAACAGGGTTCCCGAAACACCATATATTTT,CASRSSKQGSRNTIYF
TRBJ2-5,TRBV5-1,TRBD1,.,TGCGCCAGCAGCAAACCGACAGGGGCCGAGGAGACCCAGTACTTC,CASSKPTGAEETQYF
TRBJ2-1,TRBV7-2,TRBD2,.,TGTGCCAGCAGCTTAGAGACTAGCGGGGAGCAGTTCTTC,CASSLETSGEQFF
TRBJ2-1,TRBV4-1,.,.,TGCGCCAGCAGCAGACTCCGATCCTACAATGAGCAGTTCTTC,CASSRLRSYNEQFF
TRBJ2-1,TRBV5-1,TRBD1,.,TGCGCCAGCAGCTTACAGGGGGGAAAAGACAATGAGCAGTTCTTC,CASSLQGGKDNEQFF
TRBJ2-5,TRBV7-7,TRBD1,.,TGTGCCAGCAGCCGACAGGGACAAGAGACCCAGTACTTC,CASSRQGQETQYF
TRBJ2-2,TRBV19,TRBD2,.,TGTGCCAGTAGGGTCCCTCTGGCAGCGGGATACACCGGGGAGCTGTTTTTT,CASRVPLAAGYTGELFF
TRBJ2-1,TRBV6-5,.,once,TGTGCCAGCAGACTTAGCGGTGAGCAGTTCTTC,CASRLSGEQFF
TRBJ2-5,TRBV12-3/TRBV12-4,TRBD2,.,TGTGCCAGCAGAGCGGGACCCTCACCCCAGTACTTC,CASRAGPSPQYF
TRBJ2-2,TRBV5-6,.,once,TGTGCCAGCAGCAAGGGGGGAACGAACACCGGGGAGCTGTTTTTT,CASSKGGTNTGELFF
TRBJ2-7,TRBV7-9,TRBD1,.,TGTGCCAGCAGCACGGACAGGGGGCCCTCCTACGAGCAGTACTTC,CASSTDRGPSYEQYF
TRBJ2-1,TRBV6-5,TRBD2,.,TGTGCCAGCAACCTAGCGGGAGCCTACAATGAGCAGTTCTTC,CASNLAGAYNEQFF